The next 26 T cell receptor beta chains were all read from a single sample in a study of T cell repertoires in cytomegalovirus infection. TCRdb redid the calling of the reads with MiXCR, one entry per CDR3 protein. The table records a few hundred thousand distinct CDR3 sequences, approximately 40% of them present only once. These receptors lack a known antigen. The source material was cultured PBMCs, sampled from culture after CMV antigen stimulation. The source is a human donor in good health (CMV status not recorded). Some clones in this sample may be carry-over from other donors' samples.

This rearrangement joins TRBV19 to TRBJ1-4; weak D call: TRBD1 (6 bases). V was pared by 8 bases and J by 3 bases, with 19 bases between. CDR1 LNHDA and CDR2 SQIVND come from the germline V gene (reference sequence). This CDR3 is 16 amino acids long. CDR3 nucleotide sequence: TGTGCCAGTCCCCTCGCAGGGGTGCGGGCTAATGAAAAACTGTTTTTT. This encodes CASPLAGVRANEKLFF.

This clonotype was seen at least ten times. This chain joins TRBV7-2 and TRBJ2-2; a possible D gene is TRBD2 (5 bases). Germline CDR1 reads SGHTA; CDR2 reads FQGNSA. Trimming cost V 7 bases and J 2 bases, with 20 bases left between them. The CDR3 covers 17 residues. CDR3 protein: CASNPLRGALNTGELFF. Written as DNA, the CDR3 is TGTGCCAGCAACCCGCTTCGGGGAGCGCTTAACACCGGGGAGCTGTTTTTT.

The gene calls are TRBV3-1 and TRBJ1-4; the match to TRBD1 covers 9 bases. Germline V lookup: CDR1 LGHDT, CDR2 YNNKEL (reference sequence). V trimming: 4 bases; J trimming: 8 bases; junction bases outside the gene matches: 14. This CDR3 has 17 residues. The CDR3: CASSRLFTTGGDEKLFF. CDR3 DNA: TGTGCCAGCAGCCGCTTATTCACCACAGGGGGCGACGAAAAACTGTTTTTT.

This clonotype turned up a few times. The CDR3 sequence is CASTWGGQGTEAFF. CDR3 bases: TGTGCCAGCACCTGGGGGGGGCAGGGCACTGAAGCTTTCTTT. The J gene is TRBJ1-1, the V gene TRBV12-3 or TRBV12-4, with a weak D call TRBD1 (6 bases). With 7 bases removed from V and 4 bases from J, the gap between germline ends came to 16 bases. The CDR3 extends over 14 amino acids.

The V call is TRBV12-3 or TRBV12-4, the J call TRBJ2-3, with 8 bases that match TRBD2. Trimming at V came to 3 bases and at J to 0 bases, leaving 8 bases not matched to a gene. This CDR3 has 17 residues. CDR3 sequence (DNA): TGTGCCAGCAGTTTTGGTAGCGGGACTGCTAGCACAGATACGCAGTATTTT. Protein: CASSFGSGTASTDTQYF.

In its sample, this clonotype was seen a few times. The V gene is TRBV6-6, the J gene TRBJ2-5; D perhaps matches TRBD1 (5 bases). Trimming shortened V by 1 base and J by 3 bases, and 12 bases separated the two germline ends. CDR1 and CDR2 (germline): MNHNY, SVGAGI (reference sequence). The CDR3 extends over 15 amino acids. The CDR3 here is CASSYLTALKETQYF. In DNA form, the CDR3 reads TGTGCCAGCAGTTACTTGACAGCTCTGAAAGAGACCCAGTACTTC.

The chain uses TRBV7-8 and TRBJ2-3; 8 bases map to TRBD2. This CDR3 is built from 18 residues. Germline V gene lookup returns CDR1 SGHVS and CDR2 FQNEAQ. The V segment lost 5 bases and the J segment 0 bases; nucleotides outside the gene matches: 13. CDR3 in DNA: TGTGCCAGCAGCCCTAGATCAGCGGGGGACCCGAGCACAGATACGCAGTATTTT. As protein: CASSPRSAGDPSTDTQYF.

This clonotype was seen a single time. The chain is built from TRBV7-9 and TRBJ2-1; 9 bases line up with TRBD2. V was clipped by 7 bases and J by 9 bases; unmatched bases: 25. The length of the CDR3 is 19 residues. The germline V gene encodes CDR1 SEHNR and CDR2 FQNEAQ (reference sequence). In DNA, the CDR3 is TGTGCCAGCACCGTCCGTGCGGGAGGGCCCAGAGGTGTGAGCCTTGAGCAGTTCTTC. Protein product: CASTVRAGGPRGVSLEQFF.

The chain uses TRBV11-2 and TRBJ2-2; D gene uncertain. Germline assignment: CDR1 SGHAT and CDR2 FQNNGV. Trimming cost V 7 bases and J 6 bases, with 15 bases left between them. CDR3 length: 14 residues. The CDR3 bases are TGTGCCAGCACCACTCAGAACTGGGCCGGGGAGCTGTTTTTT. It specifies CASTTQNWAGELFF.

The chain joins TRBV6-1 to TRBJ2-1; 9 bases fit TRBD2. With 6 bases clipped from V and 0 bases from J, the junction kept 6 bases outside the gene matches. Germline CDR1 is MNHNS and CDR2 is SASEGT. The CDR3 runs to 16 residues. The CDR3 spells CASSRLAVDSYNEQFF. The CDR3 coding sequence is TGTGCCAGCAGCCGACTAGCGGTGGACTCCTACAATGAGCAGTTCTTC.

The rearrangement uses TRBV20-1 and TRBJ1-1; 7 nucleotides agree with TRBD1. CDR3 length equals 15 residues. V lost 1 base to trimming and J lost 3 bases; unmatched junction nucleotides: 8. The germline CDR1 and CDR2 sequences are DFQATT and SNEGSKA (reference sequence). CDR3 DNA sequence: TGCAGTGCTAGAGCGGGGTCAGGGGGTGACACTGAAGCTTTCTTT. Protein sequence: CSARAGSGGDTEAFF.

This rearrangement joins TRBV5-1 to TRBJ1-2; TRBD1 is a possible D gene (5 bases). Germline V gives CDR1 SGHRS, CDR2 YFSETQ. Trimming removed 4 bases from V and 2 bases from J, with 12 bases in between. This CDR3 spans 14 amino acids. The CDR3, as DNA: TGCGCCAGCAGCGTCGGTGGGGGAAACTATGGCTACACCTTC. Translation: CASSVGGGNYGYTF.

J is TRBJ2-1 and V is TRBV20-1; D is unresolved. Germline V CDR1 and CDR2: DFQATT, SNEGSKA (reference sequence). V was cut by 7 bases and J by 7 bases, with 14 bases left in between. The length of the CDR3 is 12 residues. CDR3 residues: CSVPAYLNEQFF. The CDR3 DNA is TGCAGTGTTCCAGCTTACTTAAATGAGCAGTTCTTC.

CDR3 in DNA: TGTGCCAGCAGCGAGGGGGCAGGAACTGAAGCTTTCTTT. This gives the protein CASSEGAGTEAFF. V usage is TRBV11-2 and J usage is TRBJ1-1; 7 bases agree with TRBD1. The V gene's germline CDR1 is SGHAT and CDR2 FQNNGV. The CDR3 has 13 residues. V was pared by 5 bases and J by 5 bases, with 5 bases of the junction left unmatched.

This clonotype was detected a few times. The J gene is TRBJ2-5, the V gene TRBV7-7, with D unclear. The germline gives CDR1 SSHAT, CDR2 FNYEAQ (reference sequence). Trimming left V 4 bases short and J 0 bases short, with 6 bases between. CDR3 length equals 13 residues. The DNA of the CDR3 is TGTGCCAGCAGCTCACAGTACCAAGAGACCCAGTACTTC. Its translation is CASSSQYQETQYF.

In its sample, this clonotype was seen a few times. At one end, the junction sequence differs from germline, possibly due to a read error. The rearrangement uses TRBV5-3 and TRBJ2-1; 11 nucleotides align to TRBD2. TRBV5-3 carries the ORF label, with uncertain function. The CDR3 totals 16 residues. CDR3 bases: TGTGCCAGCAGCTCCCTAGCGGGGGGAATGAACAATGAGCAGTTCTTC. This sequence encodes CASSSLAGGMNNEQFF.

J is TRBJ1-6 and V is TRBV7-2; D is ambiguous. The germline V gene has CDR1 SGHTA and CDR2 FQGNSA. CDR3 size: 15 residues. The V gene lost 5 bases and the J gene lost 7 bases, with 15 bases spanning the gap. The CDR3 loop is CASSIRFNLNSPLHF. The CDR3 DNA is TGTGCCAGCAGCATCAGATTCAACCTAAATTCACCCCTCCACTTT.

This clonotype was counted only a few times. The chain carries TRBV30 and TRBJ1-2; possible D gene TRBD1, 6 bases. Germline-derived CDR1 and CDR2 are GTSNPN and SVGIG (reference sequence). The CDR3 extends over 13 amino acids. The ends were cut back, 5 bases at V and 4 bases at J, with 14 bases in the middle. The CDR3 region has the DNA TGTGCCTGGCAATCCACAGGGTTCTATGGCTACACCTTC. This gives the protein CAWQSTGFYGYTF.

This clonotype has at least ten counts. J is TRBJ2-3 and V is TRBV19, with 13 positions matching TRBD2. J was trimmed by 0 bases and V by 5 bases; bases with no gene match: 8. The germline V gene has CDR1 LNHDA and CDR2 SQIVND (reference sequence). The CDR3 extends over 18 amino acids. The CDR3 loop is CASSGGTSGTPSTDTQYF. The CDR3 nucleotides are TGTGCCAGTAGTGGGGGGACTAGCGGGACCCCTAGCACAGATACGCAGTATTTT.

This sequence joins TRBV6-6 and TRBJ1-1; D may be TRBD1 (5 bases). From germline, CDR1 is MNHNY and CDR2 SVGAGI (reference sequence). CDR3 length: 13 amino acids. V was cut by 2 bases and J by 7 bases, with 11 bases left in between. The CDR3 spells CASSYGGVIEAFF. CDR3 nucleotides: TGTGCCAGCAGTTACGGGGGGGTGATTGAAGCTTTCTTT.

J is TRBJ1-5 and V is TRBV7-9; 12 bases are shared with TRBD1. V was clipped by 5 bases and J by 2 bases; unmatched bases: 10. Germline values: CDR1 SEHNR, CDR2 FQNEAQ (reference sequence). The CDR3 contains 18 residues. CDR3 loop: CASSGGTGGAWGNQPQHF. The CDR3 DNA reads TGTGCCAGCAGCGGAGGGACAGGGGGCGCGTGGGGCAATCAGCCCCAGCATTTT.

The chain links TRBV5-1 to TRBJ2-1, with a weak D call TRBD2 (5 bases). The CDR3 consists of 16 residues. Trimming pared 4 bases from V and 3 bases from J, leaving 17 bases between. Germline-derived CDR1 and CDR2 are SGHRS and YFSETQ. The CDR3 nucleotides read TGCGCCAGCAGCATTACCCTGGCGGGCTACTACAATGAGCAGTTCTTC. Protein: CASSITLAGYYNEQFF.

This clonotype has only a few counts. This chain uses TRBV7-2 with TRBJ1-6; D uncertain. Germline-derived CDR1 and CDR2 are SGHTA and FQGNSA. This CDR3 has 12 residues. The V end lost 7 bases, the J end lost 10 bases, and 11 bases lay between the germline ends. The CDR3 DNA is TGTGCCAGCACAAGCGTTGGGTCACCCCTCCACTTT. Its translation: CASTSVGSPLHF.

This clonotype was counted between two and nine times. The chain carries TRBV11-2 and TRBJ2-7; TRBD1 or TRBD2 may be the D gene (5 bases each). Trimming shortened V by 5 bases and J by 4 bases, and 18 bases separated the two germline ends. CDR3 length: 15 amino acids. Germline CDR1 is SGHAT and CDR2 is FQNNGV. CDR3 bases: TGTGCCAGCAGCCCGCGACCGAGGGGTTTTTACGAGCAGTACTTC. Protein: CASSPRPRGFYEQYF.

This clonotype was observed at least ten times. The J gene is TRBJ1-1, the V gene TRBV7-8; D is unclear. The germline CDR1 and CDR2 sequences are SGHVS and FQNEAQ. Trimming left V 2 bases short and J 4 bases short, with 8 bases between. The CDR3 is 13 residues long. The CDR3 reads CASSLSRATEAFF. CDR3 DNA sequence: TGTGCCAGCAGCTTATCGCGGGCCACTGAAGCTTTCTTT.

The chain uses TRBV6-6 and TRBJ2-7; 10 bases line up with TRBD1. CDR3 size: 15 residues. The V gene's germline CDR1 is MNHNY and CDR2 SVGAGI (reference sequence). J was trimmed by 7 bases and V by 0 bases; bases with no gene match: 6. The CDR3: CASSYSPRTGGEQYF. DNA of the CDR3: TGTGCCAGCAGTTACTCCCCGCGGACAGGGGGTGAGCAGTACTTC.